Listed below are T cell receptor beta chains from one sample, sequenced in a study of blood T cells in healthy people across ages. Each CDR3 protein is one row after TCRdb ran MiXCR on the 5' RACE reads. The repertoire holds around 2 million distinct CDR3 sequences, with 35% to 50% as singletons. Sequenced: blood. The receptors were gathered from a human donor in good health. The CDR3 runs from the conserved cysteine through the conserved F or W. D genes are given only for firm matches. Where a row states a size, it is once, few, many or the class of an expanded clone; other rows omit it.

TRBV7-2	few	TRBJ1-2	NA	CASSRRQHRYGYTF	TGTGCCAGCAGCCGGAGACAGCACCGCTATGGCTACACCTTC
TRBV4-1	NA	TRBJ1-1	NA	CAGSQDQLGTLTFF	TGCGCCGGCAGCCAAGATCAGCTCGGGACTTTAACTTTCTTT
TRBV10-3	NA	TRBJ1-2	NA	CAISESLVKVADYTF	TGTGCCATCAGTGAATCTCTGGTTAAAGTTGCTGACTACACCTTC
TRBV6-5	NA	TRBJ2-7	NA	CAGKEGYEQYF	TGTGCCGGCAAGGAAGGCTACGAGCAGTACTTC
TRBV14	few	TRBJ1-1	NA	CASSQAGSTEAFF	TGTGCCAGCAGCCAAGCAGGGAGCACTGAAGCTTTCTTT
TRBV20-1	NA	TRBJ2-1	TRBD2	CSASSKAGHKYNEQFF	TGCAGTGCTAGTTCGAAAGCGGGGCATAAGTACAATGAGCAGTTCTTC
TRBV27	NA	TRBJ2-7	NA	CASSLGGTISYEQYF	TGTGCCAGCAGTTTAGGTGGGACAATCTCCTACGAGCAGTACTTC
TRBV12-3/TRBV12-4	few	TRBJ2-5	NA	CASMGGATGKETQYF	TGTGCCAGCATGGGGGGGGCGACGGGAAAAGAGACCCAGTACTTC
TRBV4-3	NA	TRBJ1-1	NA	CASSQVAGDNTEAFF	TGCGCCAGCAGCCAAGTCGCAGGGGATAACACTGAAGCTTTCTTT
TRBV7-7	NA	TRBJ2-1	TRBD2	CASTMELGSSGGPVNEQFF	TGTGCTAGCACCATGGAGTTGGGGAGTAGCGGGGGGCCTGTCAATGAGCAGTTCTTC
TRBV11-3	NA	TRBJ1-1	NA	CASSRRIPEAEAFF	TGTGCCAGCAGCCGCAGAATACCAGAAGCTGAAGCTTTCTTT
TRBV4-3	NA	TRBJ2-1	TRBD2	CASSQIRLASYNEQFF	TGCGCCAGCAGCCAAATCCGACTAGCCTCCTACAATGAGCAGTTCTTC
TRBV12-3/TRBV12-4	NA	TRBJ2-3	TRBD2	CASSSYSGPSTDTQYF	TGTGCCAGCAGTTCCTATAGCGGGCCCAGCACAGATACGCAGTATTTT
TRBV5-1	few	TRBJ2-6	NA	CASSLGSVGSGANVLTF	TGCGCCAGCAGCTTGGGGTCCGTGGGATCCGGGGCCAACGTCCTGACTTTC
TRBV4-3	NA	TRBJ2-3	NA	CASSQDPAGTTDTQYF	TGCGCCAGCAGCCAAGATCCGGCGGGGACAACAGATACGCAGTATTTT
TRBV12-3/TRBV12-4	NA	TRBJ1-4	NA	CASSLQGWVDEKLFF	TGTGCCAGCAGTCTGCAGGGTTGGGTGGATGAAAAACTGTTTTTT
TRBV15	few	TRBJ2-5	TRBD1	CATSRPGQGPRETQYF	TGTGCCACCAGCAGACCAGGACAGGGGCCACGAGAGACCCAGTACTTC
TRBV6-2/TRBV6-3	NA	TRBJ2-7	TRBD1	CAIGTGATEQYF	TGTGCCATCGGGACAGGGGCTACCGAGCAGTACTTC
TRBV28	NA	TRBJ1-5	NA	CASSPTGLSSYQPQHF	TGTGCCAGCAGTCCAACAGGGTTGTCCTCTTACCAGCCCCAGCATTTT
TRBV7-2	once	TRBJ2-7	TRBD2	CASRPSGGNGQYF	TGTGCCAGCAGACCGAGCGGGGGAAACGGGCAGTACTTC
TRBV7-9	few	TRBJ2-1	NA	CASSPRSGDYNEQFF	TGTGCCAGCAGCCCCCGATCCGGCGACTACAATGAGCAGTTCTTC
TRBV27	NA	TRBJ1-2	TRBD1	CASSGEDRNYGYTF	TGTGCCAGCAGTGGAGAGGACAGGAACTATGGCTACACCTTC
TRBV11-2	NA	TRBJ2-5	NA	CASSLSGQTQETQYF	TGTGCCAGCAGCTTATCGGGACAAACACAAGAGACCCAGTACTTC
TRBV5-1	few	TRBJ2-2	NA	CASSPRGAGELFF	TGTGCCAGCAGCCCTCGCGGTGCCGGGGAGCTGTTTTTT
TRBV13	NA	TRBJ2-1	TRBD1	CASSPPTGDRNEQFF	TGTGCCAGCAGCCCACCGACAGGGGATCGCAATGAGCAGTTCTTC
TRBV4-2	NA	TRBJ2-5	TRBD2	CASSPAPGLTGGKQETQYF	TGTGCCAGCAGCCCCGCCCCGGGACTAACGGGGGGGAAACAAGAGACCCAGTACTTC
TRBV12-3/TRBV12-4	NA	TRBJ2-1	TRBD2	CASSPSGLANEQFF	TGTGCCAGCAGCCCCTCGGGACTAGCGAATGAGCAGTTCTTC
TRBV2	once	TRBJ2-1	NA	CASSPLGVKSSYNEQFF	TGTGCCAGCAGTCCCCTTGGGGTAAAGAGCTCCTACAATGAGCAGTTCTTC
TRBV7-2	few	TRBJ2-3	TRBD2	CASSLSGGYQDTQYF	TGTGCCAGCAGCCTTAGCGGGGGGTATCAGGATACGCAGTATTTT
TRBV6-2/TRBV6-3	few	TRBJ2-2	NA	CASSDTVANTGELFF	TGTGCCAGCAGCGACACGGTTGCTAACACCGGGGAGCTGTTTTTT
TRBV7-2	few	TRBJ2-7	NA	CASTTIRQGRQYF	TGTGCCAGCACCACAATTCGGCAGGGCAGGCAGTACTTC
TRBV20-1	NA	TRBJ2-3	NA	CSAVGGVLGSTDTQYF	TGCAGTGCTGTGGGGGGCGTTCTTGGTAGCACAGATACGCAGTATTTT
TRBV6-5	few	TRBJ2-1	NA	CASSLRDLPLSEQFF	TGTGCCAGCAGCCTTCGGGACCTCCCTCTGAGTGAGCAGTTCTTC
TRBV20-1	few	TRBJ2-7	NA	CSARDQGRSNEQYF	TGCAGTGCTAGAGATCAGGGGAGGAGCAACGAGCAGTACTTC
TRBV4-1	NA	TRBJ2-7	NA	CASSQDVEESNYEQYF	TGCGCCAGCAGCCAAGATGTAGAGGAATCGAACTACGAGCAGTACTTC
TRBV2	few	TRBJ2-3	TRBD2	CASRPSGGEDTQYF	TGTGCCAGCAGGCCTAGCGGGGGGGAAGATACGCAGTATTTT
TRBV11-2	NA	TRBJ1-1	TRBD1	CASSLQGEWTEAFF	TGTGCCAGCAGTCTACAGGGGGAGTGGACTGAAGCTTTCTTT
TRBV20-1	few	TRBJ1-5	NA	CSASPLGWQGGGQPQHF	TGCAGTGCTAGTCCTTTGGGCTGGCAGGGAGGTGGTCAGCCCCAGCATTTT
TRBV4-3	NA	TRBJ2-4	TRBD1	CASSQERRDRRPWAKNIQYF	TGCGCCAGCAGCCAAGAAAGAAGGGACAGACGACCTTGGGCCAAAAACATTCAGTACTTC
TRBV12-3/TRBV12-4	NA	TRBJ1-4	NA	CASSHGGTSTNEKLFF	TGTGCCAGCAGCCACGGGGGGACATCAACTAATGAAAAACTGTTTTTT
TRBV2	NA	TRBJ1-3	NA	CATKTGYSGNTIYF	TGTGCCACTAAGACGGGGTACTCTGGAAACACCATATATTTT
TRBV9	NA	TRBJ1-2	NA	CASSSHSVGSGYTF	TGTGCCAGCAGCTCCCACTCTGTAGGTTCGGGCTACACCTTC
TRBV7-3	NA	TRBJ2-3	NA	CASSFYGPGGYTQYF	TGTGCCAGCAGCTTCTACGGGCCTGGGGGATATACGCAGTATTTT
TRBV12-3/TRBV12-4	many	TRBJ2-1	NA	CASSPGHEQFF	TGTGCCAGCAGCCCTGGCCATGAGCAGTTCTTC
TRBV28	NA	TRBJ1-5	NA	CVSQDDRIYSNQPQHF	TGTGTCAGCCAGGATGACAGGATTTATAGCAATCAGCCCCAGCATTTT
TRBV20-1	NA	TRBJ2-7	NA	CSAREQISLLLTYEQYF	TGCAGTGCTAGAGAACAAATAAGCCTGTTGTTGACCTACGAGCAGTACTTC